This note documents a single T cell receptor (beta chain) sequence. Its specificity is not known. This sample is drawn from a study of radiotherapy plus CTLA-4 blockade in lung cancer. Study context: Objective response was observed in approximately 18% of patients, and disease control in 30% to 35%.

Trimming left V 4 bases short and J 2 bases short, with 9 bases between. This CDR3 is built from 13 residues. Per germline, CDR1 GTSNPN and CDR2 SVGIG (reference sequence). Findings and caveats of the study: Early blood T cell clone dynamics, with interferon-beta, were reported to best predict response. Among blood TCR repertoires after radiotherapy plus ipilimumab, tumor-derived clones expanded.

Libraries were prepared by immunoSEQ multiplex PCR; TCRdb keeps only in-frame clonotypes and omits some of them. In the table there are tens of thousands of clones, 83% of which are singletons. The sequence was obtained from a human donor with non-small cell lung cancer who had stable disease on radiotherapy plus ipilimumab. This specimen consisted of peripheral blood, obtained from a patient treated with radiotherapy plus ipilimumab. The rearrangement uses TRBV30 and TRBJ1-3; TRBD1 is a possible D gene (6 bases). Here the CDR3 DNA reads TGTGCCTGGAAACAGGGAGCTGGAAACACCATATATTTT. It encodes CAWKQGAGNTIYF. The full variable domain, in which reference TRBV30 and TRBJ1-3 provide the parts outside the CDR3, is SQTIHQWPATLVQPVGSPLSLECTVEGTSNPNLYWYRQAAGRGLQLLFYSVGIGQISSEVPQNLSASRPQDRQFILSSKKLLLSDSGFYLCAWKQGAGNTIYFGEGSWLTVV.